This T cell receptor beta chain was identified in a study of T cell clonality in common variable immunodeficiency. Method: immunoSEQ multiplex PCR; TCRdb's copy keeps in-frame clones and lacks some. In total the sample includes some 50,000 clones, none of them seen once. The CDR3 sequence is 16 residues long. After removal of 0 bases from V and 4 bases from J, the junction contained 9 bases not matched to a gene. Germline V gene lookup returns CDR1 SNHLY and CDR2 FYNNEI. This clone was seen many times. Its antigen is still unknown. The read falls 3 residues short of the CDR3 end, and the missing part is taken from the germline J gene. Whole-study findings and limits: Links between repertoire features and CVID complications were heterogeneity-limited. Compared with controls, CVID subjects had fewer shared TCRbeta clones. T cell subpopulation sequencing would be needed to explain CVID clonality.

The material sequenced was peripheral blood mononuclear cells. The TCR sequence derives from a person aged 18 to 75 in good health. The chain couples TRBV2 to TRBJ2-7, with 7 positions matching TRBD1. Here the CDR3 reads CASSEALRGFSYEQYF. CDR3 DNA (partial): TGTGCCAGCAGTGAAGCGCTCAGGGGGTTCTCGTACGAG.